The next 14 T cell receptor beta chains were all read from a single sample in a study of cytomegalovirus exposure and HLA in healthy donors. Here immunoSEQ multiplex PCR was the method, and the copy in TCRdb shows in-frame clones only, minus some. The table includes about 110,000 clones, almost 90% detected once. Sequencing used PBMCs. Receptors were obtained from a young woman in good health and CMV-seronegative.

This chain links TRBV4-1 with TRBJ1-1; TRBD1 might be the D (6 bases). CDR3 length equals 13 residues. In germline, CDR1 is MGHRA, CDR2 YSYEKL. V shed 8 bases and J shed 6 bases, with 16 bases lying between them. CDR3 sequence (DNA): TGCGCCAGCCGCTTCGGGGACATGGCTGAAGCTTTCTTT. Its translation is CASRFGDMAEAFF.

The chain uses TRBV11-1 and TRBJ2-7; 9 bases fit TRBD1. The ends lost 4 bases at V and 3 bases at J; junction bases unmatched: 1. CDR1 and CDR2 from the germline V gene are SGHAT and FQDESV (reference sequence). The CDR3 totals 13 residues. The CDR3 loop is CASSWGQGYEQYF. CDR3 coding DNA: TGTGCCAGCAGCTGGGGACAGGGCTACGAGCAGTACTTC. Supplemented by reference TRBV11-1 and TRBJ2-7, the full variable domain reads EAEVAQSPRYKITEKSQAVAFWCDPISGHATLYWYRQILGQGPELLVQFQDESVVDDSQLPKDRFSAERLKGVDSTLKIQPAELGDSAMYLCASSWGQGYEQYFGPGTRLTVT.

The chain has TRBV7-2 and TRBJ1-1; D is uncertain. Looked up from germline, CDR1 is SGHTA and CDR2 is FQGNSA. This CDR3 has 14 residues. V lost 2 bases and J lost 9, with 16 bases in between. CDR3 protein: CASSLHEVSNQAFF. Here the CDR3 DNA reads TGTGCCAGCAGCTTACACGAGGTCTCAAACCAAGCTTTCTTT.

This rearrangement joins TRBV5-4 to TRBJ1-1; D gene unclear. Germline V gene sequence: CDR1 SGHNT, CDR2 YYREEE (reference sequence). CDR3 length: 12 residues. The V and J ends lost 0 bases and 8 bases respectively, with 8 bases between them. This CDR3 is CASSLAGGEAFF. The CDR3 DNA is TGTGCCAGCAGCTTGGCCGGAGGAGAAGCTTTCTTT.

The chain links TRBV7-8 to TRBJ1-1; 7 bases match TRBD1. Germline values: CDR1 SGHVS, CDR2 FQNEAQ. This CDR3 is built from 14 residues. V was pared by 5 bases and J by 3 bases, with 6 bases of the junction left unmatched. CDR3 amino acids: CASSTRQGHTEAFF. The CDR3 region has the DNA TGTGCCAGCAGCACTAGACAGGGTCACACTGAAGCTTTCTTT.

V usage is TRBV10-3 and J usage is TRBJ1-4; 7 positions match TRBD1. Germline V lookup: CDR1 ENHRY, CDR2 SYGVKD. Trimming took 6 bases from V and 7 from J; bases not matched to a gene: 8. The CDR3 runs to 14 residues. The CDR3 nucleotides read TGTGCCATCAGCTGGGACAGCGTTAGTGAAAAACTGTTTTTT. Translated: CAISWDSVSEKLFF.

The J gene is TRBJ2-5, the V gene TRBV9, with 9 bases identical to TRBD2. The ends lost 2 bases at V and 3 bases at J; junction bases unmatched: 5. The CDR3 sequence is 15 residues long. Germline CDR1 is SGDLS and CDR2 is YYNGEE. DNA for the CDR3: TGTGCCAGCAGCGTGGGACTAGCAACGGAAGAGACCCAGTACTTC. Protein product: CASSVGLATEETQYF.

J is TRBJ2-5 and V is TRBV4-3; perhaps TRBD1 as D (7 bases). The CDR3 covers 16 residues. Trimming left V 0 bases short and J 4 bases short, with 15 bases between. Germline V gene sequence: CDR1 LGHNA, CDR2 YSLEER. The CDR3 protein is CASSQEGPGGIETQYF. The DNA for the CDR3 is TGCGCCAGCAGCCAAGAGGGGCCAGGGGGGATAGAGACCCAGTACTTC.

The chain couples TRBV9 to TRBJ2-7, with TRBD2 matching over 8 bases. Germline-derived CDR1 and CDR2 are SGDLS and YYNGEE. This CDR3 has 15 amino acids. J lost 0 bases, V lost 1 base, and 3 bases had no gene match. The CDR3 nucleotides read TGTGCCAGCAGCGTAAGGGGGACTAGCTCCTACGAGCAGTACTTC. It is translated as CASSVRGTSSYEQYF.

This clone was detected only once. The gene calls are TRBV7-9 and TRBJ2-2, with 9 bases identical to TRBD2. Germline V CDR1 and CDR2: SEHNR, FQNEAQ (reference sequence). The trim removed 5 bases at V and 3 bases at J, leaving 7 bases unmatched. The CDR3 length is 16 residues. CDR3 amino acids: CASSPRLAEDTGELFF. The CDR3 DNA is TGTGCCAGCAGCCCCAGACTAGCGGAAGACACCGGGGAGCTGTTTTTT.

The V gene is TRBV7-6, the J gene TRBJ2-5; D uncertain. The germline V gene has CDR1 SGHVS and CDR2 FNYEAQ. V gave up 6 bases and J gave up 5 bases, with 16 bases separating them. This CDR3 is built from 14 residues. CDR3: CASSPATRSETQYF. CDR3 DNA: TGTGCCAGCAGTCCAGCCACCCGGAGCGAGACCCAGTACTTC.

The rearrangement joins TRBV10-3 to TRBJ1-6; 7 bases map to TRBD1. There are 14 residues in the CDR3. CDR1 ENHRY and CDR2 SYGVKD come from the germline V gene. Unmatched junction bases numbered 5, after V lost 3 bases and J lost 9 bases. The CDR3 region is CAISDRGNGSPLHF. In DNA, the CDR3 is TGTGCCATCAGTGACAGGGGGAACGGTTCACCCCTCCACTTT.

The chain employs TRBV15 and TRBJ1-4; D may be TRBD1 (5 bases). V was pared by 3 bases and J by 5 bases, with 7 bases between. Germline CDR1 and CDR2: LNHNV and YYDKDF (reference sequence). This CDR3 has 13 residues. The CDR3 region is CATSRGGNEKLFF. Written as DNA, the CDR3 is TGTGCCACCAGCAGGGGGGGAAATGAAAAACTGTTTTTT.

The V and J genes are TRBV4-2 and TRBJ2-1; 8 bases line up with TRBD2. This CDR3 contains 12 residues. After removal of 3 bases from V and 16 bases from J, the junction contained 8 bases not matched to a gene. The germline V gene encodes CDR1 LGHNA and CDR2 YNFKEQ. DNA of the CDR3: TGTGCCAGCAGCCATCCTAACGGGAGGGGATTCTTC. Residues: CASSHPNGRGFF.